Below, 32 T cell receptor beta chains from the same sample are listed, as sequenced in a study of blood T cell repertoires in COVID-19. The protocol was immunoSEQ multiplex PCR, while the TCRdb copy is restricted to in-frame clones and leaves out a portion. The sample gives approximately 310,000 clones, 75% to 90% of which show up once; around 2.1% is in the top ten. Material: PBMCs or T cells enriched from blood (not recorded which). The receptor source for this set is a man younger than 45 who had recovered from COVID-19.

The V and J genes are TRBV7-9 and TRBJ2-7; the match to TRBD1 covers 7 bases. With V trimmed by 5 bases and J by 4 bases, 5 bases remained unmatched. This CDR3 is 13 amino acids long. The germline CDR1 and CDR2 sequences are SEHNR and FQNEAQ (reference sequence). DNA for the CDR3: TGTGCCAGCAGCCAGGGGGTAAAGTACGAGCAGTACTTC. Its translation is CASSQGVKYEQYF.

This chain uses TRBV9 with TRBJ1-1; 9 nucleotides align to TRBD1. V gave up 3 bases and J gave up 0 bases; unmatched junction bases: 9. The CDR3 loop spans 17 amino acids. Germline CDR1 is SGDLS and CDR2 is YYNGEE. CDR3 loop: CASSAGTGRRVNTEAFF. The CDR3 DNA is TGTGCCAGCAGCGCGGGGACAGGGCGAAGGGTGAACACTGAAGCTTTCTTT.

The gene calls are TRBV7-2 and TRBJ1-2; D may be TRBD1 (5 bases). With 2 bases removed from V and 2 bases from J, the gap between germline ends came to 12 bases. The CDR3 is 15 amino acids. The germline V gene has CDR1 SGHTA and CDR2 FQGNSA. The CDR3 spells CASSLSAGINYGYTF. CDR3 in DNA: TGTGCCAGCAGCTTATCTGCAGGGATAAACTATGGCTACACCTTC.

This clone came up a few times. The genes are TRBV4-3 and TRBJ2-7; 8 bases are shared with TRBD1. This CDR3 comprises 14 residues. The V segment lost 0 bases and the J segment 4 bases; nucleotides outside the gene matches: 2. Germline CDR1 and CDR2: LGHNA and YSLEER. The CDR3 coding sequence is TGCGCCAGCAGCCAAGAGACAGGGGAGTACGAGCAGTACTTC. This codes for CASSQETGEYEQYF.

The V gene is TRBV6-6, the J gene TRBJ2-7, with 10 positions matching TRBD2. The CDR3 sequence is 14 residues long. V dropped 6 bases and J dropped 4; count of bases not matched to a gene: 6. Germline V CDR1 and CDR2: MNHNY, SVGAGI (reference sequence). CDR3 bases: TGTGCCAGCAGATTAAGCGGGGGGGCTTACGAGCAGTACTTC. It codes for CASRLSGGAYEQYF.

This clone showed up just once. Here the CDR3 reads CATSDSGTSYGYTF. The CDR3, as DNA: TGTGCCACCAGTGATTCCGGGACAAGCTATGGCTACACCTTC. The chain combines TRBV24-1 with TRBJ1-2, with a tentative D call TRBD1 (6 bases). CDR3 length: 14 residues. V lost 2 bases, J lost 4 bases, and 10 bases lay in between. Per germline, CDR1 KGHDR and CDR2 SFDVKD.

CDR3 in DNA: TGTGCCAGCAGTAAATGGCCCACAGATACGCAGTATTTT. Its translation: CASSKWPTDTQYF. V is TRBV27 and J is TRBJ2-3; D gene ambiguous. The ends were cut back, 5 bases at V and 2 bases at J, with 8 bases in the middle. The germline V gene has CDR1 MNHEY and CDR2 SMNVEV (reference sequence). CDR3 length: 13 amino acids.

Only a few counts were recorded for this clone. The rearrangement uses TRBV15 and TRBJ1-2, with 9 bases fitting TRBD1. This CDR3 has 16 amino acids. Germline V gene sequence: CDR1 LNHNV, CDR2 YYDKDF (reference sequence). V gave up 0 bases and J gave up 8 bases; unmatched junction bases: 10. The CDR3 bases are TGTGCCACCAGCAGAGACTACCAGCGGACAGGGGCCGGCTACACCTTC. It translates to CATSRDYQRTGAGYTF. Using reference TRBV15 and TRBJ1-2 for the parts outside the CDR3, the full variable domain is DAMVIQNPRYQVTQFGKPVTLSCSQTLNHNVMYWYQQKSSQAPKLLFHYYDKDFNNEADTPDNFQSRRPNTSFCFLDIRSPGLGDTAMYLCATSRDYQRTGAGYTFGSGTRLTVV.

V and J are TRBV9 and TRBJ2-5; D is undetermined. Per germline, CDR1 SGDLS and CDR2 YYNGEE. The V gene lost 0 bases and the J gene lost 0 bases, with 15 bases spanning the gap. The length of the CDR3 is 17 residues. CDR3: CASSVAPVARNQETQYF. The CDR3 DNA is TGTGCCAGCAGCGTAGCTCCGGTGGCTAGGAACCAAGAGACCCAGTACTTC.

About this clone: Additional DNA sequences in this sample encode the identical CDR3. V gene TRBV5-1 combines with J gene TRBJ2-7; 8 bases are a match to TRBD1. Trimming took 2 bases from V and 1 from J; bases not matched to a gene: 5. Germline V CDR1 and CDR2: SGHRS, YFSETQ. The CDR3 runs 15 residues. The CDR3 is CASSFSGGRSYEQYF. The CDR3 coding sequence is TGCGCCAGCAGCTTTTCAGGGGGCAGGTCCTACGAGCAGTACTTC.

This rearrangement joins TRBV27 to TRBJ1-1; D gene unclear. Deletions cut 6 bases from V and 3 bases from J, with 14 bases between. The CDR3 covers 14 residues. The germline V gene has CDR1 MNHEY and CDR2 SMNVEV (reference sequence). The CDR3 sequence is CASREEGGYTEAFF. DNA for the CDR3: TGTGCCAGCAGGGAAGAGGGTGGGTACACTGAAGCTTTCTTT.

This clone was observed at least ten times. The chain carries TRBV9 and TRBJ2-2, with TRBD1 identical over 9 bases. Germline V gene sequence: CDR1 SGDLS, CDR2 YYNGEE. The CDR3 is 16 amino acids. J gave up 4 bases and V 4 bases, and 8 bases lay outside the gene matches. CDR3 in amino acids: CASSRGTGLATGELFF. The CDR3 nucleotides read TGTGCCAGCAGCCGGGGGACAGGGTTAGCCACCGGGGAGCTGTTTTTT. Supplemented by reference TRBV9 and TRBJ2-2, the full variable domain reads DSGVTQTPKHLITATGQRVTLRCSPRSGDLSVYWYQQSLDQGLQFLIQYYNGEERAKGNILERFSAQQFPDLHSELNLSSLELGDSALYFCASSRGTGLATGELFFGEGSRLTVL.

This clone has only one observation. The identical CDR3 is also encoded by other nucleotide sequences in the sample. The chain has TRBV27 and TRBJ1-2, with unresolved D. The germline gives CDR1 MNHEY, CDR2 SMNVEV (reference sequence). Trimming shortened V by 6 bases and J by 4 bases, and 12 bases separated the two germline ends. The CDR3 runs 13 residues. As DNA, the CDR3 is TGTGCCAGCAGCCTGGCGGGAACCTATGGCTACACCTTC. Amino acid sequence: CASSLAGTYGYTF.

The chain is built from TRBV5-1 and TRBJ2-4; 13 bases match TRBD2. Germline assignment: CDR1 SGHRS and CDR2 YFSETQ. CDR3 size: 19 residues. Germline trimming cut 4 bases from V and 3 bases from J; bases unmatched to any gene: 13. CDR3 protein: CASSTAGTSGTYVKNIQYF. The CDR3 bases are TGCGCCAGCAGCACTGCTGGGACTAGCGGGACCTATGTCAAAAACATTCAGTACTTC.

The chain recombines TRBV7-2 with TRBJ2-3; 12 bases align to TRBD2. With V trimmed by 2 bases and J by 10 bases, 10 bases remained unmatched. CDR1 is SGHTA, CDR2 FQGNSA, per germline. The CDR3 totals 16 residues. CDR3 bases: TGTGCCAGCAGCTTAAGTGTGACTAGCGGGGGTGGAGCGCAGTATTTT. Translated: CASSLSVTSGGGAQYF.

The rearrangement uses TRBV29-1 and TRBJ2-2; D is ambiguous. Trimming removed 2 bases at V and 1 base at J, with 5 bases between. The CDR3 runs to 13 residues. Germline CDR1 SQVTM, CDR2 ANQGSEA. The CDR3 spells CSVERVNTGELFF. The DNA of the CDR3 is TGCAGCGTTGAACGGGTGAACACCGGGGAGCTGTTTTTT.

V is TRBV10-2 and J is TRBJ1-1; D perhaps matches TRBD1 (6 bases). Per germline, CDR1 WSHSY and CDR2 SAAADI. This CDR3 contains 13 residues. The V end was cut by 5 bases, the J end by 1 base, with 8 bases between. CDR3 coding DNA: TGCGCCAGCAGTCAACAGGGGAACACTGAAGCTTTCTTT. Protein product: CASSQQGNTEAFF.

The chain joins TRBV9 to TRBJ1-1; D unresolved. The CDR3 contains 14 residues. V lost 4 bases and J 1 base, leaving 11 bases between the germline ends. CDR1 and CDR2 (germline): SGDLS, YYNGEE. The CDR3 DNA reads TGTGCCAGCAGCCCCCAGGTATCGAACACTGAAGCTTTCTTT. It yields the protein CASSPQVSNTEAFF.

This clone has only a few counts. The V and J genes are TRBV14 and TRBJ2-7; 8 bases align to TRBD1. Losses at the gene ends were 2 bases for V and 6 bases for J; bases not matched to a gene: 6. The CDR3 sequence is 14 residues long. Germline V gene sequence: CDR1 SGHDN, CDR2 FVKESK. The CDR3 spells CASSQRTGYREQYF. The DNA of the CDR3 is TGTGCCAGCAGCCAACGGACAGGGTATCGCGAGCAGTACTTC.

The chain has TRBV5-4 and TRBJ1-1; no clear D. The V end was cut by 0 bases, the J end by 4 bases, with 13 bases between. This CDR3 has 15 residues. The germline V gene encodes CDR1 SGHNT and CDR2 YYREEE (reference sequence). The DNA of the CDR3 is TGTGCCAGCAGCTTGGTGGCCCAGGCGGGCACTGAAGCTTTCTTT. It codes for CASSLVAQAGTEAFF.

DNA for the CDR3: TGTGCCAGCAGCCAAGTGGGACAGAACACCGGGGAGCTGTTTTTT. Amino acid sequence: CASSQVGQNTGELFF. The chain employs TRBV4-2 and TRBJ2-2; D perhaps matches TRBD1 (6 bases). The CDR3 consists of 15 residues. The V end lost 1 base, the J end lost 1 base, and 7 bases lay between the germline ends. The germline V gene has CDR1 LGHNA and CDR2 YNFKEQ.

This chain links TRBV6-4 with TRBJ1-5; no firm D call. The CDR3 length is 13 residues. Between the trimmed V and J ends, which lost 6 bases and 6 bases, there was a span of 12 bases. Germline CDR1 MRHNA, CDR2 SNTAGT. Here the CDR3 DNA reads TGTGCCAGCAGCGCCACAGCCACTCAGCCCCAGCATTTT. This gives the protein CASSATATQPQHF.

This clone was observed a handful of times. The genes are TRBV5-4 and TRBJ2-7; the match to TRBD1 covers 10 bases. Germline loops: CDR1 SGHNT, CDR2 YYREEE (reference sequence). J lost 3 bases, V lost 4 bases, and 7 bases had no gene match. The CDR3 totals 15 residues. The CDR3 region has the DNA TGTGCCAGCAGCAGACAGGGGGCGATCTTCTACGAGCAGTACTTC. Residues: CASSRQGAIFYEQYF.

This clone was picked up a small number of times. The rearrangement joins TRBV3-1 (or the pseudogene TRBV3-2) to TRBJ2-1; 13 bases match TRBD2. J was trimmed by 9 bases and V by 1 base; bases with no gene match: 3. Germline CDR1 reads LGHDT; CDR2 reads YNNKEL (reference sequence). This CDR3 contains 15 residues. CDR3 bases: TGTGCCAGCAGCCAAGTAACTAGCGGGGGGGCTGAGCAGTTCTTC. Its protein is CASSQVTSGGAEQFF.

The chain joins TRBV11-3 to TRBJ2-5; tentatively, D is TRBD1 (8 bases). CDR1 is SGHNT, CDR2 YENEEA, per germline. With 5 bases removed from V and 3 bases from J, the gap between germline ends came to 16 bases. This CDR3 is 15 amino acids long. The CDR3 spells CASSPTGGGEETQYF. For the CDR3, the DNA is TGTGCCAGCAGCCCCACAGGGGGAGGGGAAGAGACCCAGTACTTC.

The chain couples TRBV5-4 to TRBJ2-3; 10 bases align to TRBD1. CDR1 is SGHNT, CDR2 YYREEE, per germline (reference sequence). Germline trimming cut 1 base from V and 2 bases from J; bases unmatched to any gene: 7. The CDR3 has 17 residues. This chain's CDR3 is CASSLPLGQGVTDTQYF. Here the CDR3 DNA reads TGTGCCAGCAGCTTGCCGCTAGGACAGGGGGTCACAGATACGCAGTATTTT. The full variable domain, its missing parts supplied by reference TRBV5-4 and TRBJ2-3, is ETGVTQSPTHLIKTRGQQVTLRCSSQSGHNTVSWYQQALGQGPQFIFQYYREEENGRGNFPPRFSGLQFPNYSSELNVNALELDDSALYLCASSLPLGQGVTDTQYFGPGTRLTVL.

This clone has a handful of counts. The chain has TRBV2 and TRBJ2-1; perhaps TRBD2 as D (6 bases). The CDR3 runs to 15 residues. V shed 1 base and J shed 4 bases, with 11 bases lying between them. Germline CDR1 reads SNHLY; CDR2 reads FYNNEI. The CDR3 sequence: CASSEGLAAYNEQFF. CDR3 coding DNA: TGTGCCAGCAGTGAAGGGTTAGCGGCTTACAATGAGCAGTTCTTC.

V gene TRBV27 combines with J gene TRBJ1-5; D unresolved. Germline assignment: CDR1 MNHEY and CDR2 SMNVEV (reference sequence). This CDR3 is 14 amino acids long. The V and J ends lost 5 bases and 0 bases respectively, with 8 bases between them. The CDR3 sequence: CASSEGYSNQPQHF. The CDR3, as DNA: TGTGCCAGCAGTGAGGGATATAGCAATCAGCCCCAGCATTTT.

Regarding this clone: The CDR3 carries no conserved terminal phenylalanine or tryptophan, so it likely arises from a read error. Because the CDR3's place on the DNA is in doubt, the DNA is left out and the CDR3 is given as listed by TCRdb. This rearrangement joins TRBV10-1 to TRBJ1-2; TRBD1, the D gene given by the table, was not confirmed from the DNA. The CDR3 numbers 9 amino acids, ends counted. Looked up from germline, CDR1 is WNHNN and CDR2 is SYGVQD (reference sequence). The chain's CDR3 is CARRNGTGS.

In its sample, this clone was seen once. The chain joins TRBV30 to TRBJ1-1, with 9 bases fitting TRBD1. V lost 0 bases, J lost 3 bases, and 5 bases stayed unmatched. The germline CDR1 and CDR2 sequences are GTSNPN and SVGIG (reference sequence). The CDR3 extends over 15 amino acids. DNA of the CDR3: TGTGCCTGGAGTGTGGGGACAGGGAGGTACACTGAAGCTTTCTTT. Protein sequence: CAWSVGTGRYTEAFF. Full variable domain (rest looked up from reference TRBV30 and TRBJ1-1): SQTIHQWPATLVQPVGSPLSLECTVEGTSNPNLYWYRQAAGRGLQLLFYSVGIGQISSEVPQNLSASRPQDRQFILSSKKLLLSDSGFYLCAWSVGTGRYTEAFFGQGTRLTVV.

The CDR3 DNA is TGCGCCAGCAGCCAAGGGGGGCAGGGGAGCAATGGCTACACCTTC. Translation: CASSQGGQGSNGYTF. V and J are TRBV4-3 and TRBJ1-2; tentatively, D is TRBD1 (6 bases). There are 15 residues in the CDR3. Looked up from germline, CDR1 is LGHNA and CDR2 is YSLEER. Trimming removed 1 base from V and 6 bases from J, with 15 bases in between.

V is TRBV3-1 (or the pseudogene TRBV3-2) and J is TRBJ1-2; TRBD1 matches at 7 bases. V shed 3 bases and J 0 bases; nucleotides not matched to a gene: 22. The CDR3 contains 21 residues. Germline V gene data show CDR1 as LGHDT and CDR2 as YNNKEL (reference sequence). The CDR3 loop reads CASSQGVVLDRRKLANYGYTF. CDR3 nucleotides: TGTGCCAGCAGCCAGGGAGTTGTTCTGGACAGGCGAAAGTTAGCTAACTATGGCTACACCTTC.